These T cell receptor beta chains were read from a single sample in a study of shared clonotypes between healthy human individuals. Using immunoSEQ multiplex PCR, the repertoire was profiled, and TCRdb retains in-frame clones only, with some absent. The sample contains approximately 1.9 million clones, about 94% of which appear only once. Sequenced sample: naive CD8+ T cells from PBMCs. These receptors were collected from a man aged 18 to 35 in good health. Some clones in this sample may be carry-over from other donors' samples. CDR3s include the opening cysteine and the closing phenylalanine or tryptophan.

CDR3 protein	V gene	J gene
CASSSGTGETQYF	TRBV6-5	TRBJ2-5
CASSRTSGSVYEQYF	TRBV7-9	TRBJ2-7
CASRLTGPAIDTQYF	TRBV5-1	TRBJ2-3
CASSPDRGLTEAFF	TRBV5-8	TRBJ1-1
CASSPVDRGRTGELFF	TRBV7-9	TRBJ2-2
CASSLVVAGGVLFF	TRBV11-2	TRBJ2-1
CSVEDRDRDYEQYF	TRBV29-1	-
CASSFMTGAHEQFF	TRBV28	TRBJ2-1
CARGEGDEKLFF	TRBV2	TRBJ1-4
CAISDGGYNEQFF	TRBV19	TRBJ2-1
CASSEAWIYEQYF	TRBV6-1	TRBJ2-7
CASSLIQGENTDTQYF	TRBV4-1	TRBJ2-3
CSASDGEGIYEQYF	TRBV29-1	TRBJ2-7
CASFNGGSGGYTF	TRBV12-5	TRBJ1-2
CASSLGPGTGNNEQFF	TRBV5-4	TRBJ2-1
CASSLVYGRGPLNTEAFF	TRBV11-2	TRBJ1-1
CASRRGLGNTIYF	TRBV27	TRBJ1-3
CASSSEVAAYEQYF	TRBV9	TRBJ2-7
CASSQGSQVQETQYF	TRBV14	TRBJ2-5
CASSWGGGNTIYF	TRBV28	TRBJ1-3
CASSLVGGANEKLFF	TRBV7-9	TRBJ1-4
CAWSNRVSYEQYF	TRBV30	TRBJ2-7
CASSFLLGANNYGYTF	TRBV27	TRBJ1-2
CASSPGERPYEQYF	TRBV27	TRBJ2-7
CASSLGLSGDHGYTF	TRBV11-2	TRBJ1-2
CSVRGGAYNEQFF	TRBV29-1	TRBJ2-1
CASSFGTGGAYGYTF	TRBV7-9	TRBJ1-2
CAWSWTGAGEKLFF	TRBV30	TRBJ1-4
CASSVGGVGRKSTDTQYF	TRBV9	TRBJ2-3
CASSYSKNTGRTEAFF	TRBV28	TRBJ1-1
CASRGGTGIDYEQFF	TRBV5-1	TRBJ2-1
CASSLTSGWSYEQYF	TRBV11-2	TRBJ2-7
CASRLLMDTEAFF	TRBV27	TRBJ1-1
CASSPRTGMAYNEQFF	TRBV7-9	TRBJ2-1
CAWRGTGNYGYTF	TRBV30	TRBJ1-2
CASSRGDGTEAFF	TRBV4-3	TRBJ1-1
CASSKGNRGPGSYEQYF	TRBV21-1	TRBJ2-7